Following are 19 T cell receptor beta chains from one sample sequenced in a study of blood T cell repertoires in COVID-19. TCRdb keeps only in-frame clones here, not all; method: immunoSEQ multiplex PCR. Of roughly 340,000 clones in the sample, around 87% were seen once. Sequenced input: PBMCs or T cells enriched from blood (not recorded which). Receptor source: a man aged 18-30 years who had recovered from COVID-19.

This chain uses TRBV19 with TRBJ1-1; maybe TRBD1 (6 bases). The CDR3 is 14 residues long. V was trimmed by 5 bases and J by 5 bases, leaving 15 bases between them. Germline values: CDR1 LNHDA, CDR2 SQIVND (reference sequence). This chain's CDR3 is CASSPREGGTEAFF. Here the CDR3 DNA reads TGTGCCAGTAGTCCCCGGGAGGGGGGAACTGAAGCTTTCTTT.

CDR3 nucleotide sequence: TGTGCCAGCAGCTTAGTGATGGGAGCGTCTAACTATGGCTACACCTTC. Translation: CASSLVMGASNYGYTF. The chain is built from TRBV7-9 and TRBJ1-2; no definite D call. Trimming shortened V by 1 base and J by 0 bases, and 12 bases separated the two germline ends. The CDR3 covers 16 residues. Germline lookup yields CDR1 SEHNR and CDR2 FQNEAQ (reference sequence).

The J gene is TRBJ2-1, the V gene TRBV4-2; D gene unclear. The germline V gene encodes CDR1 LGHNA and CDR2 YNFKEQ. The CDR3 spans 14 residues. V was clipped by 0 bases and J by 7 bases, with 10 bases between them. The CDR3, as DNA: TGTGCCAGCAGCCAAGAAGCTAGGCAGAATGAGCAGTTCTTC. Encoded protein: CASSQEARQNEQFF.

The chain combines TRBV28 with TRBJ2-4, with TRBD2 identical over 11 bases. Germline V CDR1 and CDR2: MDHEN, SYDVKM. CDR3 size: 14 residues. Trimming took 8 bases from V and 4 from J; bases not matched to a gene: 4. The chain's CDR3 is CASGTSGHKNIQYF. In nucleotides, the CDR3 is TGTGCCAGCGGGACTAGCGGACATAAAAACATTCAGTACTTC.

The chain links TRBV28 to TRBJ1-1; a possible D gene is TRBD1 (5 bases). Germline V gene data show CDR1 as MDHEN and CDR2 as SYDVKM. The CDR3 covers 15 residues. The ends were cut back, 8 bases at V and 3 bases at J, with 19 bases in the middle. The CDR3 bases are TGTGCCAGCGTTACTTCAGGGAAGGGTGACACTGAAGCTTTCTTT. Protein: CASVTSGKGDTEAFF.

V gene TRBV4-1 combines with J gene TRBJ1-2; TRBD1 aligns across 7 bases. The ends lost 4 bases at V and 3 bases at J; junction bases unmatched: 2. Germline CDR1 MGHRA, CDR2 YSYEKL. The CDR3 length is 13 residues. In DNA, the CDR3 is TGCGCCAGCAGCCCCACAGGGGACTATGGCTACACCTTC. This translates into CASSPTGDYGYTF.

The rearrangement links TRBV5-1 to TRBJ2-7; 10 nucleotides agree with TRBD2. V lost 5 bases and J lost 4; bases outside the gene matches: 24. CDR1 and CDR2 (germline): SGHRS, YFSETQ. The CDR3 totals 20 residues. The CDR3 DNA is TGCGCCAGCAGGTGCGAAGGATGTCCGGGGGCTAGCGGGGGATTTTACGAGCAGTACTTC. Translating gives CASRCEGCPGASGGFYEQYF. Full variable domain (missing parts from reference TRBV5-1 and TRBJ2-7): KAGVTQTPRYLIKTRGQQVTLSCSPISGHRSVSWYQQTPGQGLQFLFEYFSETQRNKGNFPGRFSGRQFSNSRSEMNVSTLELGDSALYLCASRCEGCPGASGGFYEQYFGPGTRLTVT.

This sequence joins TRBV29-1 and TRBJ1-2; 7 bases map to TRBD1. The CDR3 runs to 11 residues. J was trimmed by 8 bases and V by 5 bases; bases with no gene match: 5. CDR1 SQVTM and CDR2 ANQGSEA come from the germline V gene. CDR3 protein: CSVNRGGGYTF. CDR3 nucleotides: TGCAGCGTTAACAGGGGTGGGGGCTACACCTTC.

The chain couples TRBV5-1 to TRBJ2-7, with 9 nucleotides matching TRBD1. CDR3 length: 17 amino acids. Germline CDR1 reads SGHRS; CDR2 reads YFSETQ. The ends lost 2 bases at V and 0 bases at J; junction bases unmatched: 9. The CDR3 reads CASSFNPGQGSSYEQYF. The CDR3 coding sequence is TGCGCCAGCAGCTTCAACCCGGGACAGGGATCCTCCTACGAGCAGTACTTC.

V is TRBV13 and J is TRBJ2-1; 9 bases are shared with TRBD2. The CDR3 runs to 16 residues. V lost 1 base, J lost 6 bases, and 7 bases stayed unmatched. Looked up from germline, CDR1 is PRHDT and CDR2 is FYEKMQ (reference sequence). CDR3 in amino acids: CASSLAGTSLGNEQFF. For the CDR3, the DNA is TGTGCCAGCAGCTTAGCGGGGACTAGCTTGGGCAATGAGCAGTTCTTC.

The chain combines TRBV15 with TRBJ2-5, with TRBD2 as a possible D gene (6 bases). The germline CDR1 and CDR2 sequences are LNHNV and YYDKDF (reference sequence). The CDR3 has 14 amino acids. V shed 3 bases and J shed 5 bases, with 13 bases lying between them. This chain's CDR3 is CATSSGGGRETQYF. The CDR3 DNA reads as TGTGCCACCAGCAGCGGGGGAGGTCGGGAGACCCAGTACTTC.

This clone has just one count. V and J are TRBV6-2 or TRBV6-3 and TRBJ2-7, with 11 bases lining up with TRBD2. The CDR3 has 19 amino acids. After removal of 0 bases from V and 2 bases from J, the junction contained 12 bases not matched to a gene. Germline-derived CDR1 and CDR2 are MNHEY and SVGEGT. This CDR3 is CASSYSIGETSGKAYEQYF. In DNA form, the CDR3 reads TGTGCCAGCAGTTACTCGATTGGGGAGACTAGCGGGAAAGCCTACGAGCAGTACTTC.

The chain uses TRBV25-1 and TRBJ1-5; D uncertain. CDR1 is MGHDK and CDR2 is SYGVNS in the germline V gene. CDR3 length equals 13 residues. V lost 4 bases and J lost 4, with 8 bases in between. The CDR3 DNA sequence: TGTGCCAGCAGTGCCACGAGAAATCAGCCCCAGCATTTT. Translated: CASSATRNQPQHF.

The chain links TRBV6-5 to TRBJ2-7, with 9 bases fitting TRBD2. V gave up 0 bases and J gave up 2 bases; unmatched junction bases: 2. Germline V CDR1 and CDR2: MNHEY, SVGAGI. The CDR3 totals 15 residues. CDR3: CASSYSTSGPYEQYF. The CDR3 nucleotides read TGTGCCAGCAGTTACTCGACTAGCGGTCCCTACGAGCAGTACTTC.

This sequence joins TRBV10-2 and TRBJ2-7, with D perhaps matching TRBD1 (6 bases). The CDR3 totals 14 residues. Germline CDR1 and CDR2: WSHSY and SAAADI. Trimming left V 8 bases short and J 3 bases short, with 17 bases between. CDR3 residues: CASSTDRTLYEQYF. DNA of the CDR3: TGCGCCAGCTCTACCGACAGGACCCTCTACGAGCAGTACTTC.

The CDR3 loop is CASSNDNEAFF. CDR3 DNA: TGTGCCAGCAGCAATGACAATGAAGCTTTCTTT. The V gene is TRBV7-6, the J gene TRBJ1-1, with D unresolved. The CDR3 length is 11 residues. Trimming removed 5 bases from V and 7 bases from J, with 8 bases in between. CDR1 and CDR2 (germline): SGHVS, FNYEAQ.

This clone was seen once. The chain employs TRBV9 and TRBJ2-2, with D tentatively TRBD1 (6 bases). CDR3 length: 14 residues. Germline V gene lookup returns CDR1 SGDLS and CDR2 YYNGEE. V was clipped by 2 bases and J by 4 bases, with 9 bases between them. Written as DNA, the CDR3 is TGTGCCAGCAGCGTCCGGGACACCACCGGGGAGCTGTTTTTT. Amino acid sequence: CASSVRDTTGELFF.

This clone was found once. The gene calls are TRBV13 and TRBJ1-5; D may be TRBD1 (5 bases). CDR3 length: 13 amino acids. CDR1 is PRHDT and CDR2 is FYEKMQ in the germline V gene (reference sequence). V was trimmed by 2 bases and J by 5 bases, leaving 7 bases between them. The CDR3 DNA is TGTGCCAGCAGCTTAAAAGGGGATCAGCCCCAGCATTTT. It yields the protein CASSLKGDQPQHF.

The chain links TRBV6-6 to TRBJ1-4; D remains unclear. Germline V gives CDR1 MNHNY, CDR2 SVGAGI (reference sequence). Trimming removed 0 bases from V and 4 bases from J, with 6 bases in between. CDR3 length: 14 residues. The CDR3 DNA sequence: TGTGCCAGCAGTTACTCGGCGGGTAATGAAAAACTGTTTTTT. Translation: CASSYSAGNEKLFF.